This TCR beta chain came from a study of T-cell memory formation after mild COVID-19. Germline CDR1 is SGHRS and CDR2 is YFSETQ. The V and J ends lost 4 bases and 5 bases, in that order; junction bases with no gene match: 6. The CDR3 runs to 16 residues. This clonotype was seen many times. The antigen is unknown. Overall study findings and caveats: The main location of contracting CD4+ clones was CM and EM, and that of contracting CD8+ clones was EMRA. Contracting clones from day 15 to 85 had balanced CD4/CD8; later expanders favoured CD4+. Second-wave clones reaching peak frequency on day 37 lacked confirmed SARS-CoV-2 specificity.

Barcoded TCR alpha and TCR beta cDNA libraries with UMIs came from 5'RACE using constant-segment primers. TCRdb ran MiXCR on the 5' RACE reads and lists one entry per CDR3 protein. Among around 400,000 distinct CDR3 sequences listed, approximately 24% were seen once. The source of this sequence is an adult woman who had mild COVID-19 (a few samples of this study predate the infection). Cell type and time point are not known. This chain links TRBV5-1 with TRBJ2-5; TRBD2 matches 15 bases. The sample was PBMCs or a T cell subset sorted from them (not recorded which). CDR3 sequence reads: CASSPGLAGGQETQYF. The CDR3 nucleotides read TGCGCCAGCAGCCCGGGACTAGCGGGAGGACAGGAGACCCAGTACTTC.